This T cell receptor (beta chain) was sequenced during a study of blood T cell repertoires in COVID-19. Background on the study: The United States, Italy and Spain supplied acute and convalescent COVID-19 samples.

Method: immunoSEQ multiplex PCR; TCRdb's copy keeps in-frame clones and lacks some. Of 200,000 or so clones in the sample, 86% were seen once. This CDR3 is built from 15 residues. J was trimmed by 6 bases and V by 5 bases; bases with no gene match: 7. CDR1 is SGHVS and CDR2 is FNYEAQ in the germline V gene. In terms of age and location, participants ranged from roughly 18 to 90 years and lived in under 30 US areas. Cohort allocation depended upon clinical history that participants reported. The V call is TRBV7-6, the J call TRBJ2-1; 10 bases fit TRBD2. The clonotype originates from a woman in her forties with acute COVID-19. Sequences were obtained from PBMCs or T cells enriched from blood (not recorded which). CDR3 sequence (DNA): TGTGCCAGCAGCCTGGGACTAGCGTTAGTCAATGAGCAGTTCTTC. Amino acid sequence: CASSLGLALVNEQFF.